A selection of T cell receptor beta chains follows, all from one sample in a study of blood T cell repertoires in COVID-19. The data were produced by immunoSEQ multiplex PCR, yet TCRdb's version contains in-frame clones alone and is incomplete. The table records about 170,000 clones, around 82% of them present only once. The sequencing sample was made of peripheral blood. All receptors come from an elderly woman with active or convalescent COVID-19. Each CDR3 is given with its conserved first and last residue. The D gene is left open where the match is weak. Clone size, where shown, is once, few, many, or a class for clones that have expanded.

CDR3 length | J gene | D gene | V gene | clone size | CDR3 protein | CDR3 DNA
12 | TRBJ2-7 | TRBD2 | TRBV7-2 | . | CASSPAGGLEYF | TGTGCCAGCAGCCCGGCGGGGGGGCTGGAGTACTTC
13 | TRBJ1-5 | . | TRBV5-5 | . | CASSLLQEQPQHF | TGTGCCAGCAGCTTGCTTCAGGAACAGCCCCAGCATTTT
14 | TRBJ2-1 | TRBD2 | TRBV2 | . | CASSENSGYNEQFF | TGTGCCAGCAGTGAAAATAGCGGGTACAATGAGCAGTTCTTC
14 | TRBJ2-7 | TRBD1 | TRBV4-1 | . | CASSHRTGGYEQYF | TGCGCCAGCAGCCACCGGACAGGGGGCTACGAGCAGTACTTC
14 | TRBJ2-7 | . | TRBV28 | many | CASSFGEALDEQYF | TGTGCCAGCAGTTTCGGGGAGGCCCTAGACGAGCAGTACTTC
14 | TRBJ1-1 | . | TRBV29-1 | . | CSVSGPGLSTEAFF | TGCAGCGTCTCAGGGCCAGGTCTGAGCACTGAAGCTTTCTTT
18 | TRBJ1-6 | . | TRBV18 | . | CASSPFMGRGRSNSPLHF | TGTGCCAGCTCACCATTTATGGGAAGGGGAAGAAGTAATTCACCCCTCCACTTT
15 | TRBJ2-7 | TRBD1 | TRBV19 | . | CASSMGQGIGYEQYF | TGTGCCAGTAGTATGGGACAGGGTATAGGCTACGAGCAGTACTTC
14 | TRBJ1-6 | . | TRBV2 | . | CASSPGSGISPLHF | TGTGCCAGCAGTCCAGGCTCTGGAATTTCACCCCTCCACTTT
11 | TRBJ1-1 | . | TRBV20-1 | . | CSATMNTEAFF | TGCAGTGCTACCATGAACACTGAAGCTTTCTTT
15 | TRBJ2-1 | TRBD2 | TRBV5-1 | . | CASSLGGTRNNEQFF | TGCGCCAGCAGCTTGGGGGGGACTAGAAACAATGAGCAGTTCTTC
11 | TRBJ1-5 | . | TRBV2 | . | CASRLMESQHF | TGTGCCAGCAGGTTGATGGAGTCCCAGCATTTT
14 | TRBJ2-1 | . | TRBV28 | . | CASSYGGRWNEQFF | TGTGCCAGCAGTTACGGAGGGAGGTGGAATGAGCAGTTCTTC
16 | TRBJ2-1 | . | TRBV7-2 | . | CASSLAWSRTYNEQFF | TGTGCCAGCAGCTTAGCGTGGTCTAGAACATACAATGAGCAGTTCTTC
13 | TRBJ1-1 | . | TRBV6-4 | . | CASRKGEDTEAFF | TGTGCCAGCAGAAAAGGGGAGGACACTGAAGCTTTCTTT
11 | TRBJ2-1 | . | TRBV2 | . | CASSLINEQFF | TGTGCCAGCAGTTTAATCAATGAGCAGTTCTTC
16 | TRBJ1-2 | . | TRBV21-1 | . | CASSFKTGEEDYGYTF | TGTGCCAGCAGCTTCAAGACAGGGGAAGAGGACTATGGCTACACCTTC
15 | TRBJ2-1 | TRBD2 | TRBV11-3 | . | CASSPGGPGVDEQFF | TGTGCCAGCAGCCCGGGGGGGCCAGGGGTAGATGAGCAGTTCTTC
17 | TRBJ1-5 | . | TRBV15 | . | CATSRAPQGRSNQPQHF | TGTGCCACCAGCAGAGCACCACAGGGACGGAGCAATCAGCCCCAGCATTTT
14 | TRBJ1-1 | . | TRBV19 | . | CASRRLGTGPEAFF | TGTGCCAGTCGGCGGTTAGGTACAGGGCCTGAAGCTTTCTTT
16 | TRBJ1-2 | . | TRBV4-1 | few | CASSRGSGGRGYGYTF | TGCGCCAGCAGCCGGGGGTCGGGGGGCAGAGGCTATGGCTACACCTTC
18 | TRBJ2-1 | TRBD2 | TRBV7-6 | . | CASSPRAGLAGSYNEQFF | TGTGCCAGCAGCCCCCGTGCGGGACTAGCGGGCTCCTACAATGAGCAGTTCTTC
15 | TRBJ2-3 | TRBD1 | TRBV7-2 | . | CASSVTGIRTDTQYF | TGTGCCAGCAGCGTGACAGGGATCAGGACAGATACGCAGTATTTT
15 | TRBJ2-1 | TRBD2 | TRBV7-2 | . | CASSFSGATYNEQFF | TGTGCCAGCAGCTTTAGCGGGGCGACCTACAATGAGCAGTTCTTC
13 | TRBJ1-2 | . | TRBV2 | . | CASSEDSRWGYTF | TGTGCCAGCAGTGAAGACAGCCGGTGGGGCTACACCTTC
15 | TRBJ2-1 | TRBD2 | TRBV7-3 | once | CASSLGLAAYNEQFF | TGTGCCAGCAGCTTAGGGCTAGCGGCCTACAATGAGCAGTTCTTC
13 | TRBJ1-1 | TRBD1 | TRBV9 | . | CASSQDPGQGAFF | TGTGCCAGCAGTCAAGACCCCGGACAGGGAGCTTTCTTT
16 | TRBJ2-6 | . | TRBV6-5 | once | CASSYSLGLGANVLTF | TGTGCCAGCAGTTACTCGTTGGGGCTCGGGGCCAACGTCCTGACTTTC
16 | TRBJ2-5 | . | TRBV14 | few | CASSQDRRSHQETQYF | TGTGCCAGCAGCCAAGATCGGAGATCGCACCAAGAGACCCAGTACTTC
16 | TRBJ1-3 | . | TRBV15 | . | CATSRDILRSVNTIYF | TGTGCCACCAGCAGAGATATACTCCGTAGCGTAAACACCATATATTTT
13 | TRBJ1-1 | TRBD1 | TRBV10-2 | . | CASSGQGETEAFF | TGCGCCAGCAGCGGACAGGGTGAAACTGAAGCTTTCTTT
14 | TRBJ1-1 | TRBD1 | TRBV18 | . | CASSPGTGGTEAFF | TGTGCCAGCTCACCAGGGACAGGGGGCACTGAAGCTTTCTTT
13 | TRBJ2-1 | . | TRBV5-6 | . | CASSSGRRRSGFF | TGTGCCAGCAGCTCCGGACGGCGGAGGAGTGGGTTCTTC
15 | TRBJ1-1 | TRBD1 | TRBV30 | few | CAWSARGLMNTEAFF | TGTGCCTGGAGTGCCAGGGGGCTGATGAACACTGAAGCTTTCTTT
13 | TRBJ1-2 | . | TRBV2 | . | CASSGGEGYGYTF | TGTGCCAGCAGTGGAGGCGAAGGTTATGGCTACACCTTC
16 | TRBJ2-3 | . | TRBV27 | . | CASSLSIRPRADTQYF | TGTGCCAGCAGTTTATCCATTCGTCCCCGGGCAGATACGCAGTATTTT
15 | TRBJ1-1 | . | TRBV4-1 | . | CASSLTGGERREAFF | TGCGCCAGCAGCCTCACGGGAGGTGAAAGGCGTGAAGCTTTCTTT
16 | TRBJ2-2 | TRBD2 | TRBV7-9 | . | CASSLALAGGTGELFF | TGTGCCAGCAGCTTAGCGCTAGCGGGAGGAACCGGGGAGCTGTTTTTT
16 | TRBJ2-1 | TRBD2 | TRBV11-2 | . | CASSLRAVAGEGEQFF | TGTGCCAGCAGCTTAAGGGCTGTCGCGGGAGAAGGCGAGCAGTTCTTC
16 | TRBJ1-2 | TRBD1 | TRBV28 | . | CASSLSGQEYIHGYTF | TGTGCCAGCAGTTTATCCGGACAGGAGTATATCCATGGCTACACCTTC
15 | TRBJ1-2 | . | TRBV4-1 | . | CASSDRGGVPSGYTF | TGCGCCAGCAGCGATCGCGGGGGCGTCCCGAGTGGCTACACCTTC
13 | TRBJ2-2 | . | TRBV18 | . | CASSPEGTGELFF | TGTGCCAGCTCACCGGAGGGTACCGGGGAGCTGTTTTTT
14 | TRBJ2-1 | . | TRBV11-3 | . | CASSLFENYNEQFF | TGTGCCAGCAGCTTATTCGAGAACTACAATGAGCAGTTCTTC
16 | TRBJ1-6 | TRBD1 | TRBV5-1 | . | CASSLAGTAYNSPLHF | TGCGCCAGCAGCTTGGCCGGGACAGCCTATAATTCACCCCTCCACTTT
13 | TRBJ1-1 | TRBD1 | TRBV2 | few | CASSRDRWGEAFF | TGTGCCAGCAGTAGGGACAGGTGGGGTGAAGCTTTCTTT
13 | TRBJ1-2 | . | TRBV5-6 | . | CASSLDRIYGYTF | TGTGCCAGCAGCTTGGACAGGATCTATGGCTACACCTTC
13 | TRBJ2-5 | . | TRBV7-2 | . | CASSLRGRETQYF | TGTGCCAGCAGCTTACGGGGGAGGGAGACCCAGTACTTC
16 | TRBJ2-3 | TRBD2 | TRBV3-1/TRBV3-2 | . | CASSHILAGNTDTQYF | TGTGCCAGCAGCCACATACTAGCGGGGAACACAGATACGCAGTATTTT
14 | TRBJ1-6 | . | TRBV5-1 | . | CASSAQGTNSPLHF | TGCGCCAGCAGCGCACAGGGCACGAATTCACCCCTCCACTTT
16 | TRBJ1-4 | TRBD1 | TRBV2 | . | CASSEGTGGGYEKLFF | TGTGCCAGCAGTGAGGGGACAGGGGGCGGGTATGAAAAACTGTTTTTT
17 | TRBJ2-2 | . | TRBV3-1/TRBV3-2 | . | CASSFTEFPLKTGELFF | TGTGCCAGCAGCTTCACAGAGTTCCCCCTTAAGACCGGGGAGCTGTTTTTT
16 | TRBJ2-4 | TRBD2 | TRBV18 | . | CASSPTGGVVKNIQYF | TGTGCCAGCTCACCAACGGGAGGGGTCGTCAAAAACATTCAGTACTTC
14 | TRBJ1-1 | TRBD1 | TRBV13 | . | CASSLITGGVEAFF | TGTGCCAGCAGCTTAATTACAGGGGGTGTCGAAGCTTTCTTT
15 | TRBJ2-3 | TRBD2 | TRBV7-3 | . | CASSSLAQRTDTQYF | TGTGCCAGCAGCTCACTAGCGCAACGCACAGATACGCAGTATTTT